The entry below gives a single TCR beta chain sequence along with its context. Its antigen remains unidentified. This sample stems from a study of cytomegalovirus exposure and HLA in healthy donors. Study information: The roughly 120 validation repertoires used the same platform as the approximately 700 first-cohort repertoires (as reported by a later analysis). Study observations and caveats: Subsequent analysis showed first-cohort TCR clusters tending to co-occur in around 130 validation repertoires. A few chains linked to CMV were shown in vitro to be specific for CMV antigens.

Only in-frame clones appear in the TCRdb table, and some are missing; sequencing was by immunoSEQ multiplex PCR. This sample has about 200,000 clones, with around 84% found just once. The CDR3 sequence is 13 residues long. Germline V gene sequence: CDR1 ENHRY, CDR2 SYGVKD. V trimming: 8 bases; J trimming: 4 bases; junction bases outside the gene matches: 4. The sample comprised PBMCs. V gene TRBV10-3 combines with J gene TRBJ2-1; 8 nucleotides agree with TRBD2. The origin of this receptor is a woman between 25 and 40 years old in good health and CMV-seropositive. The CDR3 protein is CAIAEREYNEQFF. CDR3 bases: TGTGCCATCGCTGAGCGGGAGTACAATGAGCAGTTCTTC.